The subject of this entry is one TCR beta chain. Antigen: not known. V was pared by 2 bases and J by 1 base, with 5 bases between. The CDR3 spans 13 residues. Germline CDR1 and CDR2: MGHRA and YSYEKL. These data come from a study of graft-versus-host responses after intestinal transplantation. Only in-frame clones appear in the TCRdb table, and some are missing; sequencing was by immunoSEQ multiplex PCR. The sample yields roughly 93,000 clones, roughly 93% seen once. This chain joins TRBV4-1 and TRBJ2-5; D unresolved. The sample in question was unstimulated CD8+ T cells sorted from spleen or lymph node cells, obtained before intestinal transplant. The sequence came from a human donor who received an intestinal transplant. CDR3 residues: CASSQYSQETQYF. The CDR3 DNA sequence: TGCGCCAGCAGCCAATATAGCCAAGAGACCCAGTACTTC.